This T cell receptor beta chain was sequenced for a study of T cell repertoires in cytomegalovirus infection. This clonotype was recorded many times. TCRdb independently ran MiXCR on the reads; one entry per CDR3 protein. The table shows about 190,000 distinct CDR3 sequences, with 28% occurring only once. The CDR3 is made up of 14 amino acids. Germline loops: CDR1 SGHTA, CDR2 FQGNSA. V was shortened by 3 bases and J by 4 bases, with 12 bases between the two germline ends. Sequencing was done on a sample of PBMCs. The chain carries TRBV7-2 and TRBJ1-1; D ambiguous. This clonotype was obtained from a human donor in good health (CMV status not recorded). Some clones in this sample may be carry-over from other donors' samples. The CDR3 region has the DNA TGTGCCAGCAGCTTGGGCCGGATGGGCACTGAAGCTTTCTTT. Translating it yields CASSLGRMGTEAFF.